The 24 T cell receptor beta chains reported below all come from one sample, sequenced in a study of T cells in Graves' hyperthyroidism and ophthalmopathy. Amplified TCR beta CDR3 regions derived from RNA transcripts. During a first-round RT-PCR of the TCR CDR3, the HTBI primer set was used. TCRdb re-called the multiplex PCR reads through MiXCR, storing one row per CDR3 protein. The sample yields 300,000 to 450,000 distinct CDR3 sequences, approximately 14% seen once. The specimen sequenced was blood. The receptors were sampled from a woman aged 55-75 years with Graves' hyperthyroidism.

There are many counts of this clonotype. This chain uses TRBV2 with TRBJ1-2; tentatively, D is TRBD1 (6 bases). The V gene's germline CDR1 is SNHLY and CDR2 FYNNEI. This CDR3 is 13 amino acids long. Trimming took 3 bases from V and 8 from J, leaving 13 bases between them. CDR3 DNA sequence: TGTGCCAGCAGTGAGCACCACAGGGACGGCTACACCTTC. It specifies CASSEHHRDGYTF.

This clonotype was detected many times. The chain is built from TRBV24-1 and TRBJ2-2; D is uncertain. The CDR3 is 14 residues long. With 2 bases removed from V and 3 bases from J, the gap between germline ends came to 6 bases. Germline values: CDR1 KGHDR, CDR2 SFDVKD. CDR3 sequence: CATSDWSDTGELFF. The CDR3 nucleotides read TGTGCCACCAGTGATTGGTCTGACACCGGGGAGCTGTTTTTT.

V is TRBV7-2 and J is TRBJ2-5; maybe TRBD1 (5 bases). Germline values: CDR1 SGHTA, CDR2 FQGNSA. The length of the CDR3 is 14 residues. V shed 1 base and J shed 4 bases, with 10 bases lying between them. CDR3 bases: TGTGCCAGCAGCTTAGTTAGGGGCGTAGAGACCCAGTACTTC. It is translated as CASSLVRGVETQYF.

This clonotype was counted at least ten times. This chain links TRBV11-2 with TRBJ2-7; 9 bases agree with TRBD1. Germline trimming cut 4 bases from V and 4 bases from J; bases unmatched to any gene: 8. This CDR3 spans 15 amino acids. Germline V CDR1 and CDR2: SGHAT, FQNNGV. CDR3 loop: CASSSPTGGTYEQYF. The DNA of the CDR3 is TGTGCCAGCAGCTCGCCGACAGGGGGTACGTACGAGCAGTACTTC.

This rearrangement joins TRBV27 to TRBJ2-1; TRBD2 matches 15 bases. This CDR3 region has 19 residues. Germline V lookup: CDR1 MNHEY, CDR2 SMNVEV (reference sequence). V lost 5 bases and J lost 0; bases outside the gene matches: 8. Written as DNA, the CDR3 is TGTGCCAGCAGTCTACTAGGACTAGCGGGAGGGCTCTCCTACAATGAGCAGTTCTTC. This codes for CASSLLGLAGGLSYNEQFF.

This clonotype has a handful of counts. The J gene is TRBJ2-6, the V gene TRBV3-1, with 8 bases lining up with TRBD1. Germline loops: CDR1 LGHDT, CDR2 YNNKEL (reference sequence). V shed 3 bases, J shed 0 bases, and the junction held 4 bases outside the gene matches. The CDR3 has 17 residues. CDR3 loop: CASSHGQGYSGANVLTF. The DNA of the CDR3 is TGTGCCAGCAGCCATGGACAGGGATACTCTGGGGCCAACGTCCTGACTTTC.

This clonotype showed up many times. This chain links TRBV7-9 with TRBJ2-7; a weak D match, TRBD2 (6 bases). Germline V gene lookup returns CDR1 SEHNR and CDR2 FQNEAQ (reference sequence). This CDR3 spans 15 amino acids. The V end lost 4 bases, the J end lost 3 bases, and 16 bases lay between the germline ends. CDR3: CASSSDGDGGYEQYF. The CDR3 nucleotides read TGTGCCAGCAGCTCCGATGGGGACGGGGGCTACGAGCAGTACTTC.

This clonotype was found a few times. The chain is built from TRBV10-2 and TRBJ2-1, with TRBD2 identical over 8 bases. The junction had 23 bases not matched to a gene; V was cut back by 10 bases and J by 9 bases. Per germline, CDR1 WSHSY and CDR2 SAAADI. CDR3 size: 17 residues. The CDR3 DNA sequence: TGCGCCACCGCCTACCCCCATAGCGGGAACGGGTGGGCTGAGCAGTTCTTC. This gives the protein CATAYPHSGNGWAEQFF.

The chain links TRBV9 to TRBJ2-3; 11 bases match TRBD2. Trimming removed 4 bases from V and 6 bases from J; junction bases left unmatched: 7. Germline-derived CDR1 and CDR2 are SGDLS and YYNGEE. CDR3 length: 15 amino acids. The CDR3 reads CASSSRLAGMDTQYF. CDR3 sequence (DNA): TGTGCCAGCAGCTCGCGACTAGCGGGGATGGATACGCAGTATTTT. The full variable domain, rest sourced from reference TRBV9 and TRBJ2-3, is DSGVTQTPKHLITATGQRVTLRCSPRSGDLSVYWYQQSLDQGLQFLIQYYNGEERAKGNILERFSAQQFPDLHSELNLSSLELGDSALYFCASSSRLAGMDTQYFGPGTRLTVL.

The V and J genes are TRBV15 and TRBJ2-5; tentatively, D is TRBD1 (6 bases). Trimming pared 6 bases from V and 2 bases from J, leaving 7 bases between. The CDR3 has 12 residues. Germline V gene lookup returns CDR1 LNHNV and CDR2 YYDKDF (reference sequence). The CDR3 DNA reads TGTGCCACCAGAAGGGGGCAAGAGACCCAGTACTTC. This encodes CATRRGQETQYF.

The chain combines TRBV29-1 with TRBJ2-7; 9 bases match TRBD2. The germline gives CDR1 SQVTM, CDR2 ANQGSEA. V lost 2 bases, J lost 0 bases, and 2 bases stayed unmatched. The CDR3 loop spans 14 amino acids. CDR3: CSVELAGFSYEQYF. DNA for the CDR3: TGCAGCGTTGAACTAGCGGGATTCTCCTACGAGCAGTACTTC.

This clonotype appeared many times. This sequence joins TRBV3-1 and TRBJ2-7, with D possibly TRBD1 on 5 matching bases. CDR3 length: 13 residues. Trimming removed 8 bases at V and 0 bases at J, with 11 bases between. Germline loops: CDR1 LGHDT, CDR2 YNNKEL (reference sequence). The CDR3 region is CASRTQGSYEQYF. The CDR3 DNA follows: TGTGCCAGCCGAACGCAGGGCTCCTACGAGCAGTACTTC.

This clonotype was detected a few times. This chain joins TRBV27 and TRBJ2-3; D gene ambiguous. Germline V gives CDR1 MNHEY, CDR2 SMNVEV (reference sequence). V shed 5 bases and J shed 3 bases, with 12 bases lying between them. This CDR3 contains 14 residues. The CDR3 loop reads CASSVLSVTDTQYF. The CDR3 region has the DNA TGTGCCAGCAGTGTCTTGAGCGTTACAGATACGCAGTATTTT.

For this clonotype: A single base separates this from a much larger clone, so it may be a read error. The V gene is TRBV24-1, the J gene TRBJ2-3; tentative D call: TRBD2 (6 bases). The CDR3 runs 13 residues. Germline-derived CDR1 and CDR2 are KGHDR and SFDVKD. V shed 7 bases and J shed 4 bases, with 11 bases lying between them. CDR3 sequence: CATSGSSADTQYF. The DNA for the CDR3 is TGTGCCACCAGCGGGAGTAGCGCAGATACGCAGTATTTT.

A few counts support this clonotype. V usage is TRBV3-1 and J usage is TRBJ1-6; 7 nucleotides agree with TRBD1. The CDR3 runs 14 residues. Germline CDR1 reads LGHDT; CDR2 reads YNNKEL (reference sequence). V gave up 6 bases and J gave up 5 bases; unmatched junction bases: 4. The CDR3 sequence: CASSSGTDNSPLHF. The CDR3 DNA reads as TGTGCCAGCAGTAGCGGGACAGATAATTCACCCCTCCACTTT.

This clonotype has at least ten counts. Here the CDR3 reads CSASEAGGHNEKLFF. The DNA of the CDR3 is TGCAGTGCTAGCGAGGCAGGGGGCCACAATGAAAAACTGTTTTTT. V and J are TRBV20-1 and TRBJ1-4; 8 nucleotides align to TRBD1. The germline V gene encodes CDR1 DFQATT and CDR2 SNEGSKA (reference sequence). CDR3 size: 15 residues. The J segment lost 5 bases and the V segment lost 3 bases, leaving 8 bases of the junction unmatched.

This clonotype was seen at least ten times. The chain recombines TRBV5-1 with TRBJ2-1; perhaps D is TRBD1 or TRBD2 (6 bases each). Trimming cost V 4 bases and J 9 bases, with 20 bases left between them. The CDR3 has 15 amino acids. Germline V gene sequence: CDR1 SGHRS, CDR2 YFSETQ. The CDR3 DNA is TGCGCCAGCAGCGACCCGGGACTGGGGGGCAGTGAGCAGTTCTTC. Protein: CASSDPGLGGSEQFF. The full variable domain, completed using reference TRBV5-1 and TRBJ2-1, is KAGVTQTPRYLIKTRGQQVTLSCSPISGHRSVSWYQQTPGQGLQFLFEYFSETQRNKGNFPGRFSGRQFSNSRSEMNVSTLELGDSALYLCASSDPGLGGSEQFFGPGTRLTVL.

The rearrangement links TRBV2 to TRBJ2-6; D gene unclear. Germline V gives CDR1 SNHLY, CDR2 FYNNEI. The CDR3 sequence is 15 residues long. The ends were cut back, 8 bases at V and 0 bases at J, with 11 bases in the middle. Here the CDR3 reads CASYLTLSGANVLTF. In DNA form, the CDR3 reads TGTGCCAGCTACTTGACCCTCTCTGGGGCCAACGTCCTGACTTTC.

This clonotype was seen ten or more times. The chain is built from TRBV12-3 or TRBV12-4 and TRBJ2-5; no firm D call. V was trimmed by 6 bases and J by 4 bases, leaving 9 bases between them. CDR3 length equals 12 residues. The CDR3: CASRTDLETQYF. The DNA for the CDR3 is TGTGCCAGCAGAACCGATTTAGAGACCCAGTACTTC.

This clonotype has only a few counts. V is TRBV5-6 and J is TRBJ2-2; D is ambiguous. V was pared by 2 bases and J by 6 bases, with 8 bases between. This CDR3 is built from 13 residues. Germline loops: CDR1 SGHDT, CDR2 YYEEEE. The CDR3 nucleotides are TGTGCCAGCAGCTTAAGTATCCCCGGGGAGCTGTTTTTT. It is translated as CASSLSIPGELFF.

This clonotype appeared many times. V is TRBV18 and J is TRBJ1-1; possible D gene TRBD1, 5 bases. In germline, CDR1 is KGHSH, CDR2 LQKENI. V was clipped by 1 base and J by 3 bases, with 9 bases between them. The CDR3 totals 14 residues. The CDR3 coding sequence is TGTGCCAGCTCACCACAGGGGTTGGACACTGAAGCTTTCTTT. Encoded protein: CASSPQGLDTEAFF. Supplemented by reference TRBV18 and TRBJ1-1, the full variable domain reads NAGVMQNPRHLVRRRGQEARLRCSPMKGHSHVYWYRQLPEEGLKFMVYLQKENIIDESGMPKERFSAEFPKEGPSILRIQQVVRGDSAAYFCASSPQGLDTEAFFGQGTRLTVV.

About this clonotype: Its ends do not fully match the called genes, so a read error is possible. This sequence joins TRBV28 and TRBJ1-5; D not resolved. Germline lookup yields CDR1 MDHEN and CDR2 SYDVKM. The CDR3 consists of 15 residues. CDR3 in DNA: TGTACCAGCAGTTTAACGACGCCTAGCAATCAGCCCCAGCATTTT. Its protein product is CTSSLTTPSNQPQHF.

This clonotype was seen many times. Here the CDR3 DNA reads TGTGCCAGCAGTGCCCATAGACAGGGGGCAGGCAATCAGCCCCAGCATTTT. It yields the protein CASSAHRQGAGNQPQHF. V gene TRBV6-1 combines with J gene TRBJ1-5; 10 nucleotides agree with TRBD1. CDR3 length: 17 residues. The V segment lost 4 bases and the J segment 2 bases; nucleotides outside the gene matches: 8. Looked up from germline, CDR1 is MNHNS and CDR2 is SASEGT.

In this sample, this clonotype turned up many times. This sequence joins TRBV2 and TRBJ2-7; 13 bases match TRBD2. The V gene end was trimmed by 7 bases and the J gene end by 6 bases; junction bases not matched to a gene: 6. CDR3 length: 14 amino acids. Germline values: CDR1 SNHLY, CDR2 FYNNEI. The CDR3 nucleotides are TGTGCCAGCACCGGGACTAGCGGGACCGCCGAGCAGTACTTC. Its protein product is CASTGTSGTAEQYF. Full variable domain (outside the CDR3, taken from reference TRBV2 and TRBJ2-7): EPEVTQTPSHQVTQMGQEVILRCVPISNHLYFYWYRQILGQKVEFLVSFYNNEISEKSEIFDDQFSVERPDGSNFTLKIRSTKLEDSAMYFCASTGTSGTAEQYFGPGTRLTVT.